A single sample gave rise to the 3 T cell receptor beta chains below, sequenced in a study of T cell responses to AZD1222 COVID-19 vaccine. Assay: immunoSEQ multiplex PCR; the TCRdb copy retains only in-frame clones and omits some. The sample yields around 160,000 clones, roughly 94% seen once. The sample consisted of peripheral blood, taken 28 days after the second AZD1222 dose. The receptor set was obtained from an adult who received the AZD1222 COVID-19 vaccine.

The gene calls are TRBV19 and TRBJ1-4; unclear D gene. CDR1 and CDR2 from the germline V gene are LNHDA and SQIVND (reference sequence). The CDR3 consists of 13 residues. V shed 3 bases and J shed 6 bases, with 8 bases lying between them. The CDR3 DNA reads TGTGCCAGTAGTATGTTTGGGTATGAAAAACTGTTTTTT. Residues: CASSMFGYEKLFF.

The genes are TRBV12-5 and TRBJ2-1, with D perhaps matching TRBD2 (6 bases). V lost 1 base and J 2 bases, leaving 18 bases between the germline ends. The V gene's germline CDR1 is LGHNT and CDR2 FRNRAP. The CDR3 totals 18 residues. CDR3 DNA sequence: TGTGCTAGTGGTTTGGCCCACCGGGGCGGGGAGGCCTACAATGAGCAGTTCTTC. Amino acids: CASGLAHRGGEAYNEQFF.

Here the CDR3 reads CASSTHGQGEAFF. The CDR3 bases are TGTGCCAGCAGTACCCATGGACAGGGGGAAGCTTTCTTT. V and J are TRBV27 and TRBJ1-1, with 9 positions matching TRBD1. From germline, CDR1 is MNHEY and CDR2 SMNVEV (reference sequence). V shed 5 bases and J 8 bases; nucleotides not matched to a gene: 6. The CDR3 runs to 13 residues.